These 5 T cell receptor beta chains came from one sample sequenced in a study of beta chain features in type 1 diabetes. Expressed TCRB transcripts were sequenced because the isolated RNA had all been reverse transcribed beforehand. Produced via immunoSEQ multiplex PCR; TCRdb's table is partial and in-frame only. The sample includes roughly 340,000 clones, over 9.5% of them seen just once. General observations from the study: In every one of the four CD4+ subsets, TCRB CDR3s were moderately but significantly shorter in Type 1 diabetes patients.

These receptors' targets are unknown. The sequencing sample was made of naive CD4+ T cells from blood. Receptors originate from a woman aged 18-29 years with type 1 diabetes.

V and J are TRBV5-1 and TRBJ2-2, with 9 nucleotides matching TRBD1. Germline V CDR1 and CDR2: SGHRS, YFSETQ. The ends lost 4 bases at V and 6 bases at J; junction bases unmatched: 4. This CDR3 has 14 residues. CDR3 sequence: CASSDTGGSGELFF. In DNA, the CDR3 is TGCGCCAGCAGCGATACAGGGGGCTCCGGGGAGCTGTTTTTT.

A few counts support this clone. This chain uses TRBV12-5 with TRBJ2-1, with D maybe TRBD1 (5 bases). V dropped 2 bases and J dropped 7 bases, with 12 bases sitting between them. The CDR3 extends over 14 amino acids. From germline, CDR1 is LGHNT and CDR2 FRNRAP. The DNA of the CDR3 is TGTGCTAGTGGTTTGAGGCCAGGGCAAAATGAGCAGTTCTTC. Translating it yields CASGLRPGQNEQFF.

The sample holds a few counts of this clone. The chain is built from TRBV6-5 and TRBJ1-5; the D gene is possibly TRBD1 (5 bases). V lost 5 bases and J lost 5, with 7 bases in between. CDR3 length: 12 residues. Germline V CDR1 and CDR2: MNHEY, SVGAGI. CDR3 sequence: CASSPRDQPQHF. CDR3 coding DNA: TGTGCCAGCAGTCCCAGGGATCAGCCCCAGCATTTT.

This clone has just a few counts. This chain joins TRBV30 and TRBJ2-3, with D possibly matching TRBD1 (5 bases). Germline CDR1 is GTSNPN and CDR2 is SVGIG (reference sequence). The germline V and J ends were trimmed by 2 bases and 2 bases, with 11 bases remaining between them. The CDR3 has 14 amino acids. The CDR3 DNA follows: TGTGCCTGGAGTCCGCAAGGGGTCACAGATACGCAGTATTTT. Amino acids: CAWSPQGVTDTQYF.

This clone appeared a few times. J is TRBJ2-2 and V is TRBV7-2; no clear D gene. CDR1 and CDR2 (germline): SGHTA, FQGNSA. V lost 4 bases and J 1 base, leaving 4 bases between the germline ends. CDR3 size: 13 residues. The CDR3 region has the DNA TGTGCCAGCAGCTCCAAGAACACCGGGGAGCTGTTTTTT. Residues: CASSSKNTGELFF.